This TCR beta chain was sequenced for a study of early T cells in non-severe SARS-CoV-2 infection. The germline V gene encodes CDR1 MNHEY and CDR2 SMNVEV (reference sequence). V was pared by 10 bases and J by 2 bases, with 12 bases of the junction left unmatched. CDR3 size: 15 residues. This clonotype was detected ten times or more. One entry per CDR3 protein, called by TCRdb with MiXCR from the 5' RACE reads. There are about 55,000 distinct CDR3 sequences in the sample; approximately 8.4% occur only once, and roughly 4% lies in the top ten. The TCR originated in an adult who was a healthcare worker with PCR-confirmed SARS-CoV-2 infection or an uninfected control (not recorded which). The material sequenced was whole blood. The J gene is TRBJ2-5, the V gene TRBV27; TRBD1 aligns across 8 bases. The CDR3 DNA reads as TGTGCCACCCGGCCCGGGACAGGCGTACAAGAGACCCAGTACTTC. It codes for CATRPGTGVQETQYF.